The sequence of this TCR beta chain was determined in a study of response to subunit inactivated influenza vaccine. MiXCR, applied by TCRdb to the RT-PCR reads, yields one record per CDR3 protein. The table lists around 530,000 distinct CDR3 sequences, 16% of them singletons. This clonotype is a singleton in its sample. The antigen remains undetermined. Study observations and caveats: Few additional T cells are recruited per seasonal influenza vaccination, authors suggested.

The CDR3 covers 13 residues. The V gene's germline CDR1 is ENHRY and CDR2 SYGVKD. The V gene end was trimmed by 9 bases and the J gene end by 3 bases; junction bases not matched to a gene: 5. The sequencing here drew on CD4+ T cells sorted from PBMCs, taken approximately 25 months after vaccination. The clonotype originates from a man in his fifties or sixties who received an inactivated influenza vaccine. The chain links TRBV10-3 to TRBJ1-5; 7 nucleotides align to TRBD1. The CDR3 nucleotides are TGTGCCATAGGTAGGGGGCTCAATCAGCCCCAGCATTTT. Its protein product is CAIGRGLNQPQHF.